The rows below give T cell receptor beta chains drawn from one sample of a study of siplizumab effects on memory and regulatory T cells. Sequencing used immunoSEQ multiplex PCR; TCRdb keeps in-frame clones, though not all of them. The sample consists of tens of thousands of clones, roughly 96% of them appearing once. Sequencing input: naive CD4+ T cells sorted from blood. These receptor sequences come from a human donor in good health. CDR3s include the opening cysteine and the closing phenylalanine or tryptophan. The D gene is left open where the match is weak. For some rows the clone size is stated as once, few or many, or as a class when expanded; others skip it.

CVSKPGQGYEQYF	TGTGTCAGCAAGCCGGGACAGGGCTACGAGCAGTACTTC	TRBJ2-7	TRBD1	TRBV6-5	once
CASSLDRLGLAGGYTTHNEQFF	TGTGCCAGCAGCTTAGACCGACTGGGACTAGCGGGGGGATATACAACCCACAATGAGCAGTTCTTC	TRBJ2-1	TRBD2	TRBV13	NA
CASSIPGLTYGYTF	TGTGCCAGTAGTATCCCCGGGCTAACCTATGGCTACACCTTC	TRBJ1-2	NA	TRBV19	NA
CASSEGSFNYGYTF	TGCGCCAGCAGTGAGGGCAGTTTTAACTATGGCTACACCTTC	TRBJ1-2	NA	TRBV10-1	NA
CASSAKGLFF	TGTGCCAGCAGCGCTAAAGGACTGTTTTTT	TRBJ1-4	NA	TRBV2	NA
CASSFQGGTYEQYF	TGTGCCAGCAGCTTTCAGGGGGGCACCTACGAGCAGTACTTC	TRBJ2-7	NA	TRBV13	once
CASSQADGGQVYEQYF	TGCGCCAGCAGCCAAGCTGATGGGGGACAAGTCTACGAGCAGTACTTC	TRBJ2-7	NA	TRBV4-1	NA
CASRDGPDTQYF	TGTGCCAGCCGGGACGGTCCAGATACGCAGTATTTT	TRBJ2-3	NA	TRBV6-1	NA
CASSHPGSSYGYTF	TGTGCCAGCAGCCACCCTGGGTCATCGTATGGCTACACCTTC	TRBJ1-2	NA	TRBV4-2	NA
CASSFTRVYLSGTDTQYF	TGTGCCAGCAGCTTCACCCGGGTGTATCTGAGCGGCACAGATACGCAGTATTTT	TRBJ2-3	NA	TRBV7-9	NA